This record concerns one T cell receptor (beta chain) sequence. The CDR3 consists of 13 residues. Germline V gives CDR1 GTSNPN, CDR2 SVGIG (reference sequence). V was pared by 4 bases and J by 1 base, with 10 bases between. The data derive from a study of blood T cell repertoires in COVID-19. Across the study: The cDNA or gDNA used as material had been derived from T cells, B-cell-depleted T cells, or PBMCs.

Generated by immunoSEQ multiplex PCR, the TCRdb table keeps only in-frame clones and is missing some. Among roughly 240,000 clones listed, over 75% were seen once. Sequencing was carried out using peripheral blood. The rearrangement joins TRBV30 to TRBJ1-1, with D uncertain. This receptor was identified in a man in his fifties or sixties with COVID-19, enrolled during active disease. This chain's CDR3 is CAWIPVRNTEAFF. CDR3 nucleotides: TGTGCCTGGATTCCGGTGAGGAACACTGAAGCTTTCTTT.